This T cell receptor (beta chain) was identified during a study of early T cells in non-severe SARS-CoV-2 infection. Whole-study context: Unsorted whole blood bulk RNA was sequenced, with unpaired chains.

This clonotype came up a few times. The CDR3 is made up of 15 amino acids. Trimming shortened V by 0 bases and J by 3 bases, and 14 bases separated the two germline ends. CDR1 and CDR2 from the germline V gene are GTSNPN and SVGIG (reference sequence). Individual cDNA molecules were tagged with unique molecular identifiers, the study reported. TCRdb re-derived calls from the 5' RACE reads in MiXCR, one entry per CDR3 protein. The sample gives tens of thousands of distinct CDR3 sequences, more than 10% of which show up once; about 1.7% is in the top ten. V usage is TRBV30 and J usage is TRBJ2-5; D is perhaps TRBD1 (6 bases). The sequence derives from an adult who was a healthcare worker with PCR-confirmed SARS-CoV-2 infection or an uninfected control (not recorded which). Sequencing was carried out using whole blood. The CDR3 coding sequence is TGTGCCTGGAGTGTACAGCGAGGGGGTGAAGAGACCCAGTACTTC. It codes for CAWSVQRGGEETQYF.